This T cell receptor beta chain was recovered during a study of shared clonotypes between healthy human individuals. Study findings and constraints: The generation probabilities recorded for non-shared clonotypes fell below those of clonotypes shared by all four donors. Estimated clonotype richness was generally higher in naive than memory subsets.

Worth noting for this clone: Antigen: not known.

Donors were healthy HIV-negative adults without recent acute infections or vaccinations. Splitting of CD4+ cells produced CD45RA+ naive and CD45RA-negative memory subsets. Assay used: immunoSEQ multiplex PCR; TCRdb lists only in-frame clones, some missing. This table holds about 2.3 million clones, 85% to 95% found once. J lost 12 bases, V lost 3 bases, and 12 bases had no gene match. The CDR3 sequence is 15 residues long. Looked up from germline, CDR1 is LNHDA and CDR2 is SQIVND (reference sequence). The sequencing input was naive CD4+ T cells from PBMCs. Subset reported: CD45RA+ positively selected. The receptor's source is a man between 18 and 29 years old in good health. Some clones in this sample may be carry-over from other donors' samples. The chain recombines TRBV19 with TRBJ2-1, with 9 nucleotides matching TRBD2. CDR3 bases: TGTGCCAGTAGTATCCCCCTAGCGGGAAAACAGGGGCAGTTCTTC. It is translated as CASSIPLAGKQGQFF.